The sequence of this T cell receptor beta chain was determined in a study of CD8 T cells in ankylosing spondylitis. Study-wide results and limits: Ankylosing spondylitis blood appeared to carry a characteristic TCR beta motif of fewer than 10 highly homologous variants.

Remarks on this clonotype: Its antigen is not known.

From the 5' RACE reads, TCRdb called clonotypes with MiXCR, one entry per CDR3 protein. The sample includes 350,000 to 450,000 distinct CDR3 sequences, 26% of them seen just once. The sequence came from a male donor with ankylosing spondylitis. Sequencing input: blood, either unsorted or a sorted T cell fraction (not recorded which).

This CDR3 reads CASNPSGGRGYEQYF. DNA for the CDR3: TGTGCCAGCAACCCATCTGGCGGGAGAGGGTACGAGCAGTACTTC. V usage is TRBV6-1 and J usage is TRBJ2-7; TRBD2 agrees at 7 bases. The CDR3 extends over 15 amino acids. Germline V lookup: CDR1 MNHNS, CDR2 SASEGT. V was pared by 7 bases and J by 4 bases, with 13 bases of the junction left unmatched.